What follows describes a single T cell receptor (beta chain). Its recognized antigen is unknown. No qualities accompany the bases; no much larger clone lies one base away. This sample is drawn from a study of OX40 agonist ivuxolimab in advanced cancers. Some background on the complete study: Ivuxolimab was a fully human IgG2 agonistic monoclonal antibody targeting the costimulatory receptor OX40 (CD134). Intravenous ivuxolimab was administered to patients every 2 weeks at six dose levels: 0.01, 0.1, 0.3, 1.5, 3 and 10 mg/kg. Of the 50 or so patients in dose escalation, about 20 had hepatocellular carcinoma, around 15 had melanoma, 9 had renal cell carcinoma and 9 had head and neck cancer. In the dose-escalation cohort, roughly 82% of patients were male, and the mean age was roughly 60 years with a range of roughly 20 to 85. Patients were allowed to have had prior anti-PD-1, anti-PD-L1 or anti-CTLA-4 therapy, and approximately 40% of the dose-escalation patients had previously received checkpoint inhibitors. Partial responses were achieved by three dose-escalation patients, of whom one had hepatocellular carcinoma and two had cutaneous melanoma. Peripheral TCRbeta sequencing was intended to test whether TCR sequence diversity was altered and clonal T-cell expansion was caused by ivuxolimab. The paper covers the monotherapy dose-escalation part of the phase I ivuxolimab trial, which included N of about 50 patients. Results the study describes overall, beyond this receptor: On average, CD8+ T cells showed more expanded clones than CD4+ T cells after ivuxolimab. In partial responders in the 0.1-3.0 mg/kg groups, normalized peripheral clonal expansion was found to be among the lowest, especially among CD8+ T cells. At doses of 0.1 to 3.0 mg/kg, clonal expansion of both CD4+ and CD8+ blood T cells was observed from baseline to week 6. Low levels of normalized T-cell clonal expansion were also seen in some patients who did not respond. The antigen specificity of the clonally expanded peripheral T cells was not determined.

Via the germline V gene, CDR1 is SGHAT and CDR2 FQNNGV. V and J are truncated by 1 base and 4 bases respectively, leaving an intervening sequence of 7 bases. The CDR3 measures 14 amino acids from cysteine to phenylalanine. Left in the record is the CDR3 DNA by itself, 42 bases read in frame from the first base. Patients with a history of autoimmune disease or receiving systemic immunosuppression were excluded from the trial. Peripheral blood for TCR sequencing was collected from all dose cohorts at baseline, on cycle 4 day 1, and on cycle 7 day 1. The samples were taken from a phase I, first-in-human, multicenter, open-label dose-escalation trial of ivuxolimab. Adults with locally advanced or metastatic head and neck squamous cell, hepatocellular, melanoma or renal cell carcinoma were enrolled in the trial. CD4+ and CD8+ T cells were sorted separately from peripheral blood before TCR sequencing. Genomic DNA was isolated from the sorted cells so that the TCRbeta CDR3 region could be sequenced. TCRbeta CDR3 regions were sequenced using the immunoSEQ Assay. Here the immuneACCESS table is served through TCRdb, limited to in-frame sequences with V and J called. Missing clones are a known gap in these copies; in checked studies unresolved V genes cover under half, and the rest lacks a known reason. The table for this sample lists some 50,000 clones; around nine tenths of them were counted only once. Less than 0.75% of the sample is held by the ten biggest clonotypes.

The TCR sequence derives from an adult with an advanced solid tumor such as melanoma, head and neck, liver or kidney cancer. This sample comprised CD4+ or CD8+ T cells sorted from blood, obtained in a trial of the OX40 agonist ivuxolimab. The sequence links TRBV11-2 to TRBJ2-2; a tentative D call is TRBD2 (6 bases match). The CDR3 here reads CASSLAGATGELFF. At the DNA level, the sequence is TGTGCCAGCAGCTTAGCGGGAGCCACCGGGGAGCTGTTTTTT.